This T cell receptor beta chain was retrieved from a study of T cells expressing NK-cell markers. Study context: One of the eight sequenced donors was seronegative, whereas the other seven were HCMV-seropositive.

General study points: Similarly, these clonotypes led the CD3+CD56-NKG2C+ fraction as well in a few donors. In a group of 5 or 6 donors, dominant NKG2C+ clonotypes represented about 1.0-8% of CD8+ T cells.

A 5'RACE template switching approach incorporating UMIs was used to make TCR beta cDNA. TCRdb reprocessed the 5' RACE reads, keeping one entry per CDR3 protein, no DNA. Its clone listing holds about 260,000 distinct CDR3 sequences. The CDR3 totals 15 residues. CDR1 is MNHEY, CDR2 SVGAGI, per germline. On this clonotype: Its specificity is not known.

The receptor was derived from a man aged 18 to 30 in good health. The rearrangement joins TRBV6-5 to TRBJ2-3; without DNA, the TCRdb call of TRBD2 cannot be checked. Sequencing used blood T cells: a sorted CD56 or NKG2C T cell subset, CD4+ or CD8+ T cells, or bulk PBMC T cells (not recorded which). The CDR3 loop is CASSYSREVRDTQYF.